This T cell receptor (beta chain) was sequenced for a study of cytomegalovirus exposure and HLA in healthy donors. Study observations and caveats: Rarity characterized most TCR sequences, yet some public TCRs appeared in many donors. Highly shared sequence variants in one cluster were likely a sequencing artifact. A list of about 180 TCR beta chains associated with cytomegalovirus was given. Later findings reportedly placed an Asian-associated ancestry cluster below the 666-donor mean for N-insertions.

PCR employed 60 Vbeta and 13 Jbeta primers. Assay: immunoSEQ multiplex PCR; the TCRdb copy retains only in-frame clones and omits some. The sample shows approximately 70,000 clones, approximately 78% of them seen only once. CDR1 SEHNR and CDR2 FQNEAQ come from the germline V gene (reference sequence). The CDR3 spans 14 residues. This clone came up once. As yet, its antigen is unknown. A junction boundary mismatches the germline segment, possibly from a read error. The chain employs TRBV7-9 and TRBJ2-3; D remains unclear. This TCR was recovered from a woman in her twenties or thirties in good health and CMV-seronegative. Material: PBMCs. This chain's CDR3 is CSSSPLFVTDTQYF. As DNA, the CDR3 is TGTTCCAGCAGCCCCCTATTCGTTACAGATACGCAGTATTTT.